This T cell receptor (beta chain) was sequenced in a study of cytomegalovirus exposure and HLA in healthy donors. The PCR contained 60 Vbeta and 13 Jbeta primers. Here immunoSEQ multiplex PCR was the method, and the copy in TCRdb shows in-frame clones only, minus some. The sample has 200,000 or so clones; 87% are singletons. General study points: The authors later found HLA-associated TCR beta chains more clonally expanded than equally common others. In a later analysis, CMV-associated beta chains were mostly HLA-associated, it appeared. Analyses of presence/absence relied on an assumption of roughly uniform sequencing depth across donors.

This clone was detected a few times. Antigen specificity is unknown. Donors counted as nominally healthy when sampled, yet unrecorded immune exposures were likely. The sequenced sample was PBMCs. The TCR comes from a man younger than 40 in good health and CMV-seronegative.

The CDR3 region has the DNA TGTGCCAGCACGGCCCAGGGGGCGGAACAGTTCTTC. Translated, it gives CASTAQGAEQFF. This chain connects TRBV27 to TRBJ2-1, with 8 bases matching TRBD1. Germline V gives CDR1 MNHEY, CDR2 SMNVEV (reference sequence). The ends lost 7 bases at V and 13 bases at J; junction bases unmatched: 9. The CDR3 is 12 amino acids.